This TCR beta chain was retrieved from a study of T cell responses to AZD1222 COVID-19 vaccine. Study-wide background: Timing groups of about 4 and about 12 weeks for second doses were pooled. The study, taken as a whole, reports: CD4 TCRs linked to vaccination spanned spike, dominating at 160-218 and 743-854.

On this clone itself: Its antigen is as yet unknown.

Assay used: immunoSEQ multiplex PCR; TCRdb lists only in-frame clones, some missing. Found here are 120,000 to 150,000 clones, around 93% of them singletons; the top ten hold around 2.7%. The sequences come from peripheral blood, collected on day 0 of AZD1222 vaccination. This TCR was sampled from an adult in good health.

The CDR3 here is CASSLSGDYGYTF. The CDR3 DNA follows: TGTGCCAGCAGTTTATCGGGGGACTATGGCTACACCTTC. The chain couples TRBV27 to TRBJ1-2; maybe TRBD1 (5 bases). In germline, CDR1 is MNHEY, CDR2 SMNVEV (reference sequence). Trimming shortened V by 0 bases and J by 3 bases, and 5 bases separated the two germline ends. This CDR3 contains 13 residues.